The count of the clone carrying this T cell receptor (beta chain) is one. What it binds is not known. V was shortened by 4 bases and J by 6 bases, with 17 bases between the two germline ends. This CDR3 has 14 residues. Germline V gene lookup returns CDR1 SGHDT and CDR2 YYEEEE. The protocol was immunoSEQ multiplex PCR, while the TCRdb copy is restricted to in-frame clones and leaves out a portion. Counted here are around 110,000 clones, roughly 85% occurring once; the ten biggest clones make up approximately 4.8%. The sample belongs to a study of T cell responses to AZD1222 COVID-19 vaccine. General study results and limits: Reports say nearly half of spike-specific TCRs go after unmutated variant regions.

The chain has TRBV5-6 and TRBJ2-7; maybe TRBD2 (5 bases). The sequences come from peripheral blood, collected 28 days after the second AZD1222 dose. The receptor's source is an adult who received the AZD1222 COVID-19 vaccine. DNA for the CDR3: TGTGCCAGCAGCATCCTCCCAGGCGGGCCCGAGCAGTACTTC. Amino acids: CASSILPGGPEQYF.